The rows below give T cell receptor beta chains drawn from one sample of a study of blood T cell repertoires in COVID-19. TCRdb's copy holds only in-frame clones and misses some; the assay was immunoSEQ multiplex PCR. The table records some 300,000 clones, about 90% of them present only once. The sequenced material came from peripheral blood. These receptors all come from a woman in her thirties or forties with COVID-19, enrolled during active disease. Both conserved end residues are part of each CDR3. Each record gives: J gene, V gene, D gene, clone size, CDR3 DNA, CDR3 protein. The D gene is left open where the match is weak. Not all rows give a size; the values are once, few, many and, for expanded clones, a class.

TRBJ2-7,TRBV6-2/TRBV6-3,TRBD1,NA,TGTGCCAGCAGCATGGACAGGGTTTTGGGGGAGCAGTACTTC,CASSMDRVLGEQYF
TRBJ1-2,TRBV15,NA,NA,TGTGCCACCAGCAGAGAAGGGCCACAGGGTTATAACTATGGCTACACCTTC,CATSREGPQGYNYGYTF
TRBJ2-7,TRBV19,NA,NA,TGTGCCAGTAGTATAACCAGATCCTACGAGCAGTACTTC,CASSITRSYEQYF
TRBJ2-7,TRBV5-4,NA,NA,TGTGCCAGCAGCTTGGTCCCGACAGGAGGCTCCTACGAGCAGTACTTC,CASSLVPTGGSYEQYF
TRBJ2-2,TRBV24-1,TRBD1,NA,TGTGCCACCAGTGGGCAGGGGGCGACCGGGGAGCTGTTTTTT,CATSGQGATGELFF
TRBJ2-7,TRBV7-2,NA,NA,TGTGCCAGCAGCTCAAACATGGGGGGGGCCGGGGAGCAGTACTTC,CASSSNMGGAGEQYF
TRBJ1-4,TRBV27,NA,NA,TGTGCCAGCAGTTTCGGGTTCGGGACTAATGAAAAACTGTTTTTT,CASSFGFGTNEKLFF
TRBJ1-5,TRBV9,TRBD1,NA,TGTGCCAGCAGCGTAGGGACAGGCCCTAATCAGCCCCAGCATTTT,CASSVGTGPNQPQHF
TRBJ2-7,TRBV15,NA,NA,TGTGCCACCAGCAGGTCTTTGACAGTGACCTACGAGCAGTACTTC,CATSRSLTVTYEQYF
TRBJ1-6,TRBV4-1,TRBD1,NA,TGCGCCAGCAGCCAAGAAGGGACAGGAGCCGTGAATTCACCCCTCCACTTT,CASSQEGTGAVNSPLHF
TRBJ1-6,TRBV5-6,NA,NA,TGTGCCAGCAGCTGGTCGGGGTCGCACCTCCACTTT,CASSWSGSHLHF
TRBJ2-2,TRBV5-4,TRBD2,NA,TGTGCCAGCAGCCCCCTTGGTAGCGGGGGGGCCATGACCGGGGAGCTGTTTTTT,CASSPLGSGGAMTGELFF
TRBJ2-7,TRBV6-6,NA,NA,TGTGCCAGCAGTTACTTGAACACCCTCGGGGAGCAGTACTTC,CASSYLNTLGEQYF
TRBJ1-6,TRBV28,NA,few,TGTGCCAGCAGCTCGGACGGGGAACGTGCTTCACCCCTCCACTTT,CASSSDGERASPLHF
TRBJ1-1,TRBV28,NA,NA,TGTGCCAGCAGCAACCGTGCGGGGGCGGTTGAAGCTTTCTTT,CASSNRAGAVEAFF
TRBJ2-1,TRBV29-1,NA,NA,TGCAGCGTTGAAGCCCCGACTAGTCCCAATGAGCAGTTCTTC,CSVEAPTSPNEQFF
TRBJ1-1,TRBV3-1/TRBV3-2,TRBD1,NA,TGTGCCAGCAGCGGACAGGGGGTCACTGAAGCTTTCTTT,CASSGQGVTEAFF
TRBJ2-3,TRBV3-1/TRBV3-2,NA,once,TGTGCCAGCAGCCATAGCTTCTCTAGCACAGATACGCAGTATTTT,CASSHSFSSTDTQYF
TRBJ1-1,TRBV7-7,TRBD1,NA,TGTGCTAGCAGCTTATTCGGGCAGGGGGCTACTTTGAACACTGAAGCTTTCTTT,CASSLFGQGATLNTEAFF
TRBJ2-7,TRBV14,TRBD1,NA,TGTGCCAGCAGCCGGATGGGACAGGGATTGTACGAGCAGTACTTC,CASSRMGQGLYEQYF
TRBJ2-1,TRBV5-1,TRBD2,NA,TGCGCCAGCAGCTTGGGGACTAGCGGGAGGGCCGCGGATGAGCAGTTCTTC,CASSLGTSGRAADEQFF
TRBJ2-3,TRBV5-6,NA,NA,TGTGCCAGCAGCTCAGGGGTAGGGGTGTTTGGCACAGATACGCAGTATTTT,CASSSGVGVFGTDTQYF
TRBJ1-3,TRBV2,NA,once,TGTGCCAGCAATGCGGGGGTCTCTGGAAACACCATATATTTT,CASNAGVSGNTIYF
TRBJ2-3,TRBV10-3,TRBD2,NA,TGTGCCATCAGTCCGGGACTAGAGTCCACAGATACGCAGTATTTT,CAISPGLESTDTQYF